The 21 T cell receptor beta chains presented below share a single source sample, sequenced in a study of blood T cells in healthy people across ages. Sample-barcoded 5' priming and a J-beta primer mix drove a second PCR of about 6 to 12 cycles. TCRdb passed the 5' RACE reads through MiXCR, listing each CDR3 protein once. The table shows hundreds of thousands of distinct CDR3 sequences, with 40% to 45% occurring only once. The sample taken for sequencing was blood. The receptors stem from an elderly man in good health.

The gene calls are TRBV6-4 and TRBJ2-1; 11 bases map to TRBD1. The germline V gene encodes CDR1 MRHNA and CDR2 SNTAGT. V lost 0 bases, J lost 15 bases, and 4 bases stayed unmatched. This CDR3 is built from 13 residues. CDR3 coding DNA: TGTGCCAGCAGTGACTCAGGGACAGGGGGTTTGTTCTTC. Protein: CASSDSGTGGLFF.

This clonotype was seen more than once but under ten times. The chain has TRBV30 and TRBJ2-6; 8 bases match TRBD1. This CDR3 is 15 amino acids long. CDR1 is GTSNPN and CDR2 is SVGIG in the germline V gene (reference sequence). Unmatched junction bases numbered 5, after V lost 3 bases and J lost 4 bases. The CDR3 DNA reads TGTGCCTGGAGGGGACAGGCGTCCGGGGCCAACGTCCTGACTTTC. Translating gives CAWRGQASGANVLTF.

The genes are TRBV9 and TRBJ2-5, with D perhaps matching TRBD2 (6 bases). With 4 bases removed from V and 2 bases from J, the gap between germline ends came to 15 bases. This CDR3 region has 15 residues. Germline V lookup: CDR1 SGDLS, CDR2 YYNGEE. The CDR3 protein is CASSFLGTLQETQYF. CDR3 sequence (DNA): TGTGCCAGCAGCTTCCTCGGGACTCTTCAAGAGACCCAGTACTTC.

The chain carries TRBV7-2 and TRBJ2-7, with 12 bases aligning to TRBD2. The end of the DNA aligns better with TRBJ2-4, so the J call may be wrong. Germline V gene sequence: CDR1 SGHTA, CDR2 FQGNSA. The CDR3 runs 17 residues. The chain's CDR3 is CASSLRPSGGALDIQYF. For the CDR3, the DNA is TGTGCCAGCAGCTTAAGGCCTAGCGGGGGGGCTCTTGACATTCAGTACTTC.

The rearrangement joins TRBV6-2 or TRBV6-3 to TRBJ2-3; 10 bases align to TRBD1. The CDR3 is 15 amino acids. Germline assignment: CDR1 MNHEY and CDR2 SVGEGT. The V and J ends lost 5 bases and 3 bases, in that order; junction bases with no gene match: 5. CDR3 nucleotide sequence: TGTGCCAGCAGTAAACCGGGACAGGGGACAGATACGCAGTATTTT. Amino acids: CASSKPGQGTDTQYF.

This clonotype has at least ten counts. The chain uses TRBV6-5 and TRBJ1-6; tentatively, D is TRBD1 (5 bases). Deletions cut 7 bases from V and 0 bases from J, with 7 bases between. This CDR3 region has 14 residues. The germline V gene has CDR1 MNHEY and CDR2 SVGAGI. CDR3 sequence reads: CASIDSSYNSPLHF. CDR3 DNA: TGTGCCAGCATCGACAGCTCCTATAATTCACCCCTCCACTTT.

This rearrangement joins TRBV11-2 to TRBJ2-3; no clear D gene. The CDR3 extends over 17 amino acids. The V end lost 0 bases, the J end lost 6 bases, and 19 bases lay between the germline ends. CDR1 is SGHAT, CDR2 FQNNGV, per germline. The CDR3 region has the DNA TGTGCCAGCAGCTTAGAAACCAGAACCCGGGCATGGGATACGCAGTATTTT. Translated: CASSLETRTRAWDTQYF.

CDR3: CASSWTGAGAKNIQYF. The DNA for the CDR3 is TGTGCCAGCAGCTGGACAGGGGCCGGAGCCAAAAACATTCAGTACTTC. The V call is TRBV6-2 or TRBV6-3, the J call TRBJ2-4; 9 bases align to TRBD1. CDR3 length equals 16 residues. V lost 6 bases, J lost 0 bases, and 6 bases stayed unmatched. Germline V lookup: CDR1 MNHEY, CDR2 SVGEGT.

This sequence joins TRBV15 and TRBJ2-2; D is uncertain. This CDR3 is 15 amino acids long. V dropped 0 bases and J dropped 4 bases, with 9 bases sitting between them. Germline CDR1 LNHNV, CDR2 YYDKDF (reference sequence). CDR3 residues: CATSREKRTTGELFF. The CDR3 DNA sequence: TGTGCCACCAGCAGAGAGAAACGAACCACCGGGGAGCTGTTTTTT.

In DNA form, the CDR3 reads TGCGCCAGCAGCTGGGCTAGCGGGGGCCGATACGAGCAGTACTTC. Translation: CASSWASGGRYEQYF. This sequence joins TRBV5-1 and TRBJ2-7; TRBD2 agrees at 10 bases. Germline-derived CDR1 and CDR2 are SGHRS and YFSETQ. The CDR3 sequence is 15 residues long. V was pared by 3 bases and J by 4 bases, with 7 bases of the junction left unmatched.

This clonotype was recorded only once. The chain carries TRBV18 and TRBJ2-5; 7 bases are a match to TRBD1. The trim removed 9 bases at V and 1 base at J, leaving 5 bases unmatched. From germline, CDR1 is KGHSH and CDR2 LQKENI. This CDR3 spans 13 amino acids. The CDR3 here is CASSGTVQETQYF. As DNA, the CDR3 is TGTGCCAGTTCGGGGACAGTCCAAGAGACCCAGTACTTC.

This CDR3 is CASSRLAINNEQFF. CDR3 DNA: TGTGCCAGCAGCCGACTAGCGATCAACAATGAGCAGTTCTTC. The chain employs TRBV12-3 or TRBV12-4 and TRBJ2-1; 8 nucleotides match TRBD2. The junction had 6 bases not matched to a gene; V was cut back by 6 bases and J by 5 bases. This CDR3 has 14 residues.

This clonotype has only one observation. This chain joins TRBV10-2 and TRBJ2-3; D not resolved. This CDR3 comprises 15 residues. With 4 bases removed from V and 2 bases from J, the gap between germline ends came to 13 bases. Germline V gene lookup returns CDR1 WSHSY and CDR2 SAAADI. CDR3 coding DNA: TGCGCCAGCAGTGCTAGGGCAGGAATCACAGATACGCAGTATTTT. Protein sequence: CASSARAGITDTQYF.

J is TRBJ1-2 and V is TRBV5-6, with no clear D. The CDR3 is made up of 15 amino acids. With 4 bases removed from V and 8 bases from J, the gap between germline ends came to 21 bases. Germline CDR1 and CDR2: SGHDT and YYEEEE. Here the CDR3 reads CASSLNLFGLEGYTF. As DNA, the CDR3 is TGTGCCAGCAGCCTCAACCTCTTTGGGTTGGAAGGCTACACCTTC.

J is TRBJ1-1 and V is TRBV6-5; TRBD1 matches at 7 bases. Losses at the gene ends were 2 bases for V and 2 bases for J; bases not matched to a gene: 5. The CDR3 has 15 residues. In germline, CDR1 is MNHEY, CDR2 SVGAGI. CDR3 sequence (DNA): TGTGCCAGCAGTTACATTCAGGGGGTCAACACTGAAGCTTTCTTT. Amino acid sequence: CASSYIQGVNTEAFF.

This chain links TRBV6-2 or TRBV6-3 with TRBJ2-7; D is ambiguous. CDR3 length: 11 amino acids. With 5 bases removed from V and 7 bases from J, the gap between germline ends came to 9 bases. The germline V gene encodes CDR1 MNHEY and CDR2 SVGEGT. In DNA, the CDR3 is TGTGCCAGCAGTAAATTAAGAGAGCAGTACTTC. It yields the protein CASSKLREQYF.

The V call is TRBV27, the J call TRBJ2-1; D may be TRBD1 (5 bases). The V gene lost 1 base and the J gene lost 6 bases, with 19 bases spanning the gap. Germline CDR1 MNHEY, CDR2 SMNVEV (reference sequence). This CDR3 has 17 residues. CDR3 DNA sequence: TGTGCCAGCAGTTTATTTTTTTCTGGACAAATAAGCAATGAGCAGTTCTTC. This encodes CASSLFFSGQISNEQFF.

The rearrangement joins TRBV7-2 to TRBJ2-1, with 8 bases aligning to TRBD2. V shed 0 bases, J shed 7 bases, and the junction held 17 bases outside the gene matches. Per germline, CDR1 SGHTA and CDR2 FQGNSA. CDR3 length: 19 residues. The CDR3 DNA reads TGTGCCAGCAGCTTAGCCTCCCGGGGTGCGGGAGGAAGGTTGAATGAGCAGTTCTTC. This translates into CASSLASRGAGGRLNEQFF.

This clonotype came up once. The junction departs from germline at one end; a sequencing error may be responsible. The chain recombines TRBV7-2 with TRBJ2-7, with D possibly matching TRBD1 (6 bases). CDR3 length: 15 amino acids. Germline V CDR1 and CDR2: SGHTA, FQGNSA. CDR3 nucleotides: TGTGCCAGCAGCGACAGGACACGAAGCTCCTACAAGCAGTACTTC. Its protein product is CASSDRTRSSYKQYF. The complete variable domain, with remaining parts taken from reference TRBV7-2 and TRBJ2-7, reads GAGVSQSPSNKVTEKGKDVELRCDPISGHTALYWYRQSLGQGLEFLIYFQGNSAPDKSGLPSDRFSAERTGGSVSTLTIQRTQQEDSAVYLCASSDRTRSSYKQYFGPGTRLTVT.

Worth noting for this clonotype: One junction end does not reproduce the germline sequence, and a read error may be involved. This chain uses TRBV28 with TRBJ2-7; 9 bases agree with TRBD1. The J call may be mistaken, given a closer DNA end match to TRBJ2-5. The CDR3 contains 16 residues. Looked up from germline, CDR1 is MDHEN and CDR2 is SYDVKM. The CDR3 bases are TGTACCAGCAGTACTTCTGGGACAGGGAAAAGGGAGACCCAGTACTTC. This sequence encodes CTSSTSGTGKRETQYF.

This clonotype was detected only a few times. This chain connects TRBV6-2 or TRBV6-3 to TRBJ2-3; D is ambiguous. The germline V gene encodes CDR1 MNHEY and CDR2 SVGEGT. The CDR3 sequence is 16 residues long. V was cut by 3 bases and J by 2 bases, with 15 bases left in between. CDR3 loop: CASSYSEDFHTDTQYF. As DNA, the CDR3 is TGTGCCAGCAGTTATTCCGAGGATTTCCACACAGATACGCAGTATTTT.